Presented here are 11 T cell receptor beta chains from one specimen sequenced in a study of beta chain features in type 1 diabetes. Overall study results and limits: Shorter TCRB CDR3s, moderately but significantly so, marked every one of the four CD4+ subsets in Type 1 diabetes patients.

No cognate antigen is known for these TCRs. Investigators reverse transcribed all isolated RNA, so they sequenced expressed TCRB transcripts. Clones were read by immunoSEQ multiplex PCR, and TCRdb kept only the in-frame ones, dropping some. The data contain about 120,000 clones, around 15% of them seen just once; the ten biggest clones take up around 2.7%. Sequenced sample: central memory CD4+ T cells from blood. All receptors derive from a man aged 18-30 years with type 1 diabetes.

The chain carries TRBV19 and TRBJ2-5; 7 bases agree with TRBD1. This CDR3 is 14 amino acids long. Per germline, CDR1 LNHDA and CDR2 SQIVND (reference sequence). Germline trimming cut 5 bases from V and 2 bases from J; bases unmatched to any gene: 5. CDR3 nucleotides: TGTGCCAGTAGTCGACAGGGAAGTCAAGAGACCCAGTACTTC. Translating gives CASSRQGSQETQYF. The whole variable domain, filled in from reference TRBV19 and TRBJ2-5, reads DGGITQSPKYLFRKEGQNVTLSCEQNLNHDAMYWYRQDPGQGLRLIYYSQIVNDFQKGDIAEGYSVSREKKESFPLTVTSAQKNPTAFYLCASSRQGSQETQYFGPGTRLLVL.

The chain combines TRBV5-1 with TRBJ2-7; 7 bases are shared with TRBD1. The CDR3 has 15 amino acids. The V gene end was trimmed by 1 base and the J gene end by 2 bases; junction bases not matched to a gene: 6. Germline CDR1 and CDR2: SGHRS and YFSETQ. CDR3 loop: CASSLTGATTYEQYF. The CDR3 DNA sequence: TGCGCCAGCAGCTTGACAGGGGCGACGACCTACGAGCAGTACTTC.

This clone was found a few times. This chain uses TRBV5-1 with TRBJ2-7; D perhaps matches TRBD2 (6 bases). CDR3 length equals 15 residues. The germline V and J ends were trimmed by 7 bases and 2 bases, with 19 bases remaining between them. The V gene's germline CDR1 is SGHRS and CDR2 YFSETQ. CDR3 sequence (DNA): TGCGCCAGCGCGAAGGACGGGGGATATACCTACGAGCAGTACTTC. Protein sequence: CASAKDGGYTYEQYF.

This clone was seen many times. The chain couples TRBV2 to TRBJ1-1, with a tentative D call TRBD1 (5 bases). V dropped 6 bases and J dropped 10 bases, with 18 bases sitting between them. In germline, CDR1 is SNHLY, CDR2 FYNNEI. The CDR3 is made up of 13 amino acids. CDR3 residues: CASRPGPQAGAFF. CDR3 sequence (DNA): TGTGCCAGCAGACCGGGACCTCAGGCGGGAGCTTTCTTT. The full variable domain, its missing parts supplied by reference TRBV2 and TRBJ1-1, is EPEVTQTPSHQVTQMGQEVILRCVPISNHLYFYWYRQILGQKVEFLVSFYNNEISEKSEIFDDQFSVERPDGSNFTLKIRSTKLEDSAMYFCASRPGPQAGAFFGQGTRLTVV.

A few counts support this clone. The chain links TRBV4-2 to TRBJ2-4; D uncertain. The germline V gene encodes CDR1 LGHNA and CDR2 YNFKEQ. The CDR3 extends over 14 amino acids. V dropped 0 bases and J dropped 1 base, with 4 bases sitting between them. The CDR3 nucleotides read TGTGCCAGCAGCCAAGATCGGGCCAAAAACATTCAGTACTTC. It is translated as CASSQDRAKNIQYF.

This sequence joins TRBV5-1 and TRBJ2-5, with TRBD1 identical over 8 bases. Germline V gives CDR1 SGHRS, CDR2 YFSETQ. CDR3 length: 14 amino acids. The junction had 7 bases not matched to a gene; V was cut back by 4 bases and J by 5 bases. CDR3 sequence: CASSRTGFGETQYF. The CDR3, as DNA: TGCGCCAGCAGCCGGACAGGGTTCGGGGAGACCCAGTACTTC. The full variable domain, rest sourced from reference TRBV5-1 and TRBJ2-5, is KAGVTQTPRYLIKTRGQQVTLSCSPISGHRSVSWYQQTPGQGLQFLFEYFSETQRNKGNFPGRFSGRQFSNSRSEMNVSTLELGDSALYLCASSRTGFGETQYFGPGTRLLVL.

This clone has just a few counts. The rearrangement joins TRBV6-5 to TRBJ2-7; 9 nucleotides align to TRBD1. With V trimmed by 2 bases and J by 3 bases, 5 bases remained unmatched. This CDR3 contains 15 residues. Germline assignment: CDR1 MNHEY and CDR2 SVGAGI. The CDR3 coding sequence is TGTGCCAGCAGTTACAGCCGACAGGGGGACTACGAGCAGTACTTC. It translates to CASSYSRQGDYEQYF.

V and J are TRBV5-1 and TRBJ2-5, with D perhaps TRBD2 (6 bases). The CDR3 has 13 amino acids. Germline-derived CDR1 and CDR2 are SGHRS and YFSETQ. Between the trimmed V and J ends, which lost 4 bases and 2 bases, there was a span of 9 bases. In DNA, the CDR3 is TGCGCCAGCAGCGGGGGGAGACAAGAGACCCAGTACTTC. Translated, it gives CASSGGRQETQYF.

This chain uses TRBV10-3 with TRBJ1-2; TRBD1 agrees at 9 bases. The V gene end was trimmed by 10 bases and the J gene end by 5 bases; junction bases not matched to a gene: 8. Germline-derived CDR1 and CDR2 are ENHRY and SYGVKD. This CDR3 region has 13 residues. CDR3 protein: CATGQGPPYGYTF. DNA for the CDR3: TGTGCCACCGGACAGGGGCCTCCATATGGCTACACCTTC.

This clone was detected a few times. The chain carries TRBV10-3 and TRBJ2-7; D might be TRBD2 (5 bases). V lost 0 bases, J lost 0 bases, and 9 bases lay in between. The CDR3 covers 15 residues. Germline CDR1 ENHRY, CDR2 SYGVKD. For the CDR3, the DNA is TGTGCCATCAGTGAGTCAAGCGGCAGCTCCTACGAGCAGTACTTC. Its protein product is CAISESSGSSYEQYF.

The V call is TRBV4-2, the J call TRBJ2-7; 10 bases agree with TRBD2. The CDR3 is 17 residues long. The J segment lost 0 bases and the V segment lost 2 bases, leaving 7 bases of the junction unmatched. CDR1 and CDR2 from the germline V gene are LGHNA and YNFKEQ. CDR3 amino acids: CASSQYSSGSSSYEQYF. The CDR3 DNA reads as TGTGCCAGCAGCCAATATTCTAGCGGGAGCTCCTCCTACGAGCAGTACTTC.